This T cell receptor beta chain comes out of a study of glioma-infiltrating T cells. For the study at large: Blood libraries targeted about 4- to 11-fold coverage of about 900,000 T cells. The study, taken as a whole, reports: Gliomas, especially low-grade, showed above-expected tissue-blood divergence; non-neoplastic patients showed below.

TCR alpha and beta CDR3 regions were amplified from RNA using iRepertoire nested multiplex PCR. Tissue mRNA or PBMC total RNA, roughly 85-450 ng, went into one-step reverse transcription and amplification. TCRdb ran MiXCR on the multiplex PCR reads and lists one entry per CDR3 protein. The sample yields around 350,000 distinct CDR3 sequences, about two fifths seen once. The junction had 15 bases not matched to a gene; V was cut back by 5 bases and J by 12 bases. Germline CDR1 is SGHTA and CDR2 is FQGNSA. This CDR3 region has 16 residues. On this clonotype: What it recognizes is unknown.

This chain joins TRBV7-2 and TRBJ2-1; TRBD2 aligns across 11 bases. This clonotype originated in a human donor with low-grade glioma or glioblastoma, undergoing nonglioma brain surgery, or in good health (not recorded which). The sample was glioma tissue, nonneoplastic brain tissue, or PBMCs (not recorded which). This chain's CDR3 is CASSPPGTSGSKGQFF. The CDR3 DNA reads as TGTGCCAGCAGCCCCCCCGGGACTAGCGGTTCCAAGGGGCAGTTCTTC.